The T cell receptor beta chain under discussion was sequenced for a study of preoperative IRX-2 immunotherapy in early breast cancer. Libraries were prepared by immunoSEQ multiplex PCR; TCRdb keeps only in-frame clonotypes and omits some of them. Among 35,000 to 45,000 clones, around three quarters were seen once, and the ten largest hold over 1%. Treatment described: preoperative locoregional IRX-2 cytokine immunotherapy. Samples came from a phase Ib trial of preoperative locoregional IRX-2 cytokine immunotherapy. The CDR3 runs to 16 residues. Germline CDR1 and CDR2: SGHRS and YFSETQ. Trimming took off 1 base at V and 4 bases at J, with 14 bases between the two ends.

This TCR came from a human donor with breast cancer. The specimen comprised tumor tissue, sampled after IRX-2 immunotherapy. The genes are TRBV5-1 and TRBJ2-2, with D perhaps assigned TRBD1 or TRBD2 (5 bases each). The CDR3 protein is CASSLLGAGTTGELFF. The CDR3 coding sequence is TGCGCCAGCAGCTTGTTGGGCGCTGGGACCACCGGGGAGCTGTTTTTT. Together with reference TRBV5-1 and TRBJ2-2, the CDR3 gives the full variable domain: KAGVTQTPRYLIKTRGQQVTLSCSPISGHRSVSWYQQTPGQGLQFLFEYFSETQRNKGNFPGRFSGRQFSNSRSEMNVSTLELGDSALYLCASSLLGAGTTGELFFGEGSRLTVL.